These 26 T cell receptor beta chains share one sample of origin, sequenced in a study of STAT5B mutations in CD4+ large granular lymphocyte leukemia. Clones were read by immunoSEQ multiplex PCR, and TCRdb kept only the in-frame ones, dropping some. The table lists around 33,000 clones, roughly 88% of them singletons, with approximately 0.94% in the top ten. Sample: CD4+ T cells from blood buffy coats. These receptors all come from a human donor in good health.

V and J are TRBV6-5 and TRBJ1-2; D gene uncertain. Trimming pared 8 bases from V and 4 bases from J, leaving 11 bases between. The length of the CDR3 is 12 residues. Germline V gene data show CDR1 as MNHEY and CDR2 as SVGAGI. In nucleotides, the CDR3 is TGTGCCAGCCACGGTGGGTTCTATGGCTACACCTTC. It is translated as CASHGGFYGYTF.

CDR3 DNA sequence: TGTGCCAGCAGCTTGTTGACAGGCTCTGGGGCCAACGTCCTGACTTTC. Translated, it gives CASSLLTGSGANVLTF. This chain links TRBV5-6 with TRBJ2-6; tentatively, D is TRBD1 (6 bases). CDR3 size: 16 residues. Per the germline V gene, CDR1 is SGHDT and CDR2 is YYEEEE. Trimming removed 1 base at V and 0 bases at J, with 8 bases between.

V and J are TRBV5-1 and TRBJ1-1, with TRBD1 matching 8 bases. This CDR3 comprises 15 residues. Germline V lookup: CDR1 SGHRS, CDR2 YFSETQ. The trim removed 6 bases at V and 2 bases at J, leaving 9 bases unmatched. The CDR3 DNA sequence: TGCGCCAGCAACAGGGGGTTTCGGCTAAACACTGAAGCTTTCTTT. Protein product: CASNRGFRLNTEAFF.

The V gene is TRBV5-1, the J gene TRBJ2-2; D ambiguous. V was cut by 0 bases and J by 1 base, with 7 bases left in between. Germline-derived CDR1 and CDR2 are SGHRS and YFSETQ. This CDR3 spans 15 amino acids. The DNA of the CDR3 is TGCGCCAGCAGCTTGGAAACAGTGAACACCGGGGAGCTGTTTTTT. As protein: CASSLETVNTGELFF.

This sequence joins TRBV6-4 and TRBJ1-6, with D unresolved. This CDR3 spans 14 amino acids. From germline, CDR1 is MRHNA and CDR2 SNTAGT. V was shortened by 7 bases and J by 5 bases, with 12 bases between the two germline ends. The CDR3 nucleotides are TGTGCCAGCAATACCGGGCTTGATAATTCACCCCTCCACTTT. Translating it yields CASNTGLDNSPLHF.

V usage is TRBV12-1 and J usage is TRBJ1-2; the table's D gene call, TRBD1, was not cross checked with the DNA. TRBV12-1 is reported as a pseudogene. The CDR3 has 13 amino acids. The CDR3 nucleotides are TGTGCCAGCAGCCTTCAGGGGGCGCCTGGCTACACCTTC. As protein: CASSLQGAPGYTF.

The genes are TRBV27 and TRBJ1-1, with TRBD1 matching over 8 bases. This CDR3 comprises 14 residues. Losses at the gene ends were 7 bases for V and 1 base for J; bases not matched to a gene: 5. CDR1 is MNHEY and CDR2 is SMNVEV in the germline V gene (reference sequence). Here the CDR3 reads CASTGQGKNTEAFF. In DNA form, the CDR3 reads TGTGCCAGCACCGGACAGGGTAAGAACACTGAAGCTTTCTTT.

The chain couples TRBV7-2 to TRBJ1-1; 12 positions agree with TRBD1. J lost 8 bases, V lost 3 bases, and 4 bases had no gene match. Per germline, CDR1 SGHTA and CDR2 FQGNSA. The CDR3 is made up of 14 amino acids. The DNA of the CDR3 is TGTGCCAGCAGCTTGACCGGGACAGGGGGCGAAGCTTTCTTT. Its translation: CASSLTGTGGEAFF.

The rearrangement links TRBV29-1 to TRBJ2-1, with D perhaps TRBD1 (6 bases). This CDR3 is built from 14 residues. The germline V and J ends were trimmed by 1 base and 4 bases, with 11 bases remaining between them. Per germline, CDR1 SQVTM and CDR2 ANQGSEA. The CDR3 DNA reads TGCAGCGTTGAAGCCAGGGGCCGATACAATGAGCAGTTCTTC. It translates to CSVEARGRYNEQFF.

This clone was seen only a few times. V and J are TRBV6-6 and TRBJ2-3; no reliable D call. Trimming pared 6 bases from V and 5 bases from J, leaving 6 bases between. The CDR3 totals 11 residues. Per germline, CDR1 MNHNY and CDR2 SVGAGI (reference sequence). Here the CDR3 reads CASSLLDTQYF. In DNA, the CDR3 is TGTGCCAGCAGCCTATTAGATACGCAGTATTTT.

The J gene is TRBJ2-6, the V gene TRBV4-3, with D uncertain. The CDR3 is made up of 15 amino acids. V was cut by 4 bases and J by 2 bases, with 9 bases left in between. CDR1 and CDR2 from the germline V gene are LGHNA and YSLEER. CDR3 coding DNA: TGCGCCAGCAGCCTCCATTTTCCTGGGGCCAACGTCCTGACTTTC. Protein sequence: CASSLHFPGANVLTF.

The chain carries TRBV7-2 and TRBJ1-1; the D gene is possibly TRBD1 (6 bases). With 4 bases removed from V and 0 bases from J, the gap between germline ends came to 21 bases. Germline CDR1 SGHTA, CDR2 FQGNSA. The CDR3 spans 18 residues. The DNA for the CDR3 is TGTGCCAGCAGCTCCAGGACCGGGACACGCGACTTGAACACTGAAGCTTTCTTT. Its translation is CASSSRTGTRDLNTEAFF.

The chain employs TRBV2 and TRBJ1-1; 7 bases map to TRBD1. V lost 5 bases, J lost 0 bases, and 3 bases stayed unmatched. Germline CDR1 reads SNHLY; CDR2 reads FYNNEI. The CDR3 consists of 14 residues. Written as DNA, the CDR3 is TGTGCCAGCAGTCCAGACAGGGTGAACACTGAAGCTTTCTTT. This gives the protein CASSPDRVNTEAFF.

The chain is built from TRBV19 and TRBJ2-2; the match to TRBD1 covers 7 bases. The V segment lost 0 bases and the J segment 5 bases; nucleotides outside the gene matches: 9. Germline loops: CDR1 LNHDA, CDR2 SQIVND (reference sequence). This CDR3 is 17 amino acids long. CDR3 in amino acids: CASSIDRWRQGTGELFF. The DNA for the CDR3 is TGTGCCAGTAGTATAGACCGCTGGAGACAGGGAACCGGGGAGCTGTTTTTT.

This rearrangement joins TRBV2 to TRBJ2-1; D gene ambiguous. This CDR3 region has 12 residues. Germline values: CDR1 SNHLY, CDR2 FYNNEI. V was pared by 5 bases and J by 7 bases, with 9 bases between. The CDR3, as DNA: TGTGCCAGCAGTCCGTCAATTAATGAGCAGTTCTTC. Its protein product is CASSPSINEQFF.

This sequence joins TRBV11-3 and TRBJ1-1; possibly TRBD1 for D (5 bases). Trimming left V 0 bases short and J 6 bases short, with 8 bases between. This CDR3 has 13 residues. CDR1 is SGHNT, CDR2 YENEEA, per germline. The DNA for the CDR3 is TGTGCCAGCAGCTTAGATCGGGGGGCTGAAGCTTTCTTT. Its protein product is CASSLDRGAEAFF.

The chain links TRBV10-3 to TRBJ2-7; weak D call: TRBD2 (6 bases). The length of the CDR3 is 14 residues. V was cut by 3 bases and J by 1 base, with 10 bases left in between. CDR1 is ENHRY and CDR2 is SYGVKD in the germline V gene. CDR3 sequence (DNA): TGTGCCATCAGTGAACGGGGGAATTCCTACGAGCAGTACTTC. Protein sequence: CAISERGNSYEQYF.

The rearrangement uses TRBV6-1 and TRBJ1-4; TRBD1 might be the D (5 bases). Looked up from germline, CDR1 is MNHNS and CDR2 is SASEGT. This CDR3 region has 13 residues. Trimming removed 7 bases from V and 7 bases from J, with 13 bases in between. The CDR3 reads CASTMSGGEKLFF. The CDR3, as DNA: TGTGCCAGCACCATGTCGGGGGGTGAAAAACTGTTTTTT.

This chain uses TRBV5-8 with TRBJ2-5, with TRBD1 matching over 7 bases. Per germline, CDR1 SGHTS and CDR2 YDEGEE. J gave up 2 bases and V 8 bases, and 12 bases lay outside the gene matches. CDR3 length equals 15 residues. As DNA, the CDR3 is TGTGCCAGTACTCGGTCAGGGGGACCGCAAGAGACCCAGTACTTC. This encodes CASTRSGGPQETQYF.

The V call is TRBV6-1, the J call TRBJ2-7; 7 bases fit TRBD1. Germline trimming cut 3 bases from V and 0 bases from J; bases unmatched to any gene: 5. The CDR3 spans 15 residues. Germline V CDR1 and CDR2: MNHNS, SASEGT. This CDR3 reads CASSDGWDSSYEQYF. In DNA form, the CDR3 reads TGTGCCAGCAGTGATGGTTGGGACAGCTCCTACGAGCAGTACTTC.

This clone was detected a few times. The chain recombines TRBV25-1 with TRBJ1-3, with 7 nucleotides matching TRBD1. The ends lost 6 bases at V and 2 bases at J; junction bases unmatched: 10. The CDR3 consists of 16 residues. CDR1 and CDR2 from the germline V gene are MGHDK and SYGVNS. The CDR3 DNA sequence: TGTGCCAGCAGCCTGACCCGCACAGGGGCTGGAAACACCATATATTTT. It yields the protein CASSLTRTGAGNTIYF.

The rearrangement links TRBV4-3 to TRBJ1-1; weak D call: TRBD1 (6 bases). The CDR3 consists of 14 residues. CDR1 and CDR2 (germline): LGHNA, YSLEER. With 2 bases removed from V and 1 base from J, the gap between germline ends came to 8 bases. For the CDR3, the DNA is TGCGCCAGCAGCCAAACAGGGAGGAACACTGAAGCTTTCTTT. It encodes CASSQTGRNTEAFF.

The CDR3 DNA follows: TGTGCCATCGAGAGTGAGGACAGCTCCTACAATGAGCAGTTCTTC. Its protein product is CAIESEDSSYNEQFF. This chain links TRBV10-3 with TRBJ2-1; tentative D call: TRBD1 (6 bases). Trimming left V 8 bases short and J 0 bases short, with 14 bases between. CDR1 is ENHRY, CDR2 SYGVKD, per germline. CDR3 length: 15 residues.

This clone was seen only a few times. Here the CDR3 DNA reads TGTGCCAGCAGTGCGGCAGGGGGCGGGAGGACTTTCTTT. This encodes CASSAAGGGRTFF. V and J are TRBV2 and TRBJ1-1, with 8 bases lining up with TRBD1. The germline gives CDR1 SNHLY, CDR2 FYNNEI. Trimming removed 4 bases from V and 12 bases from J; junction bases left unmatched: 10. CDR3 length: 13 residues.

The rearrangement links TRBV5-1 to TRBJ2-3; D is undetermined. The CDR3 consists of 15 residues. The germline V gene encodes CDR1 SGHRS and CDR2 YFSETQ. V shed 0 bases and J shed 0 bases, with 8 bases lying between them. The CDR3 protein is CASSLAFASTDTQYF. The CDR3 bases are TGCGCCAGCAGCTTGGCCTTTGCTAGCACAGATACGCAGTATTTT. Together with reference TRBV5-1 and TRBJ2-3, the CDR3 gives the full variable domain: KAGVTQTPRYLIKTRGQQVTLSCSPISGHRSVSWYQQTPGQGLQFLFEYFSETQRNKGNFPGRFSGRQFSNSRSEMNVSTLELGDSALYLCASSLAFASTDTQYFGPGTRLTVL.

The CDR3 DNA follows: TGTGCCAGCAGCTTAGCGGCCTCCTACGAGCAGTACTTC. This sequence encodes CASSLAASYEQYF. The V gene is TRBV7-2, the J gene TRBJ2-7; D not certain. Trimming shortened V by 0 bases and J by 0 bases, and 3 bases separated the two germline ends. Germline lookup yields CDR1 SGHTA and CDR2 FQGNSA. The CDR3 loop spans 13 amino acids.